The 28 T cell receptor beta chains below all came from one sample that was sequenced in a study of cytomegalovirus exposure and HLA in healthy donors. The table came from immunoSEQ multiplex PCR; TCRdb's copy has only in-frame clones and leaves some out. The top ten hold 2.5% to 3.5% of the sample, which has tens of thousands of clones, about 93% seen once. Material for sequencing was PBMCs. The receptor set was obtained from a woman aged 18-35 years in good health and CMV-seropositive.

The chain combines TRBV6-5 with TRBJ1-1, with 8 bases identical to TRBD1. The CDR3 has 15 residues. J lost 7 bases, V lost 0 bases, and 7 bases had no gene match. Germline CDR1 and CDR2: MNHEY and SVGAGI. This CDR3 reads CASSYSQGGQGEAFF. DNA for the CDR3: TGTGCCAGCAGTTACTCACAGGGGGGGCAGGGTGAAGCTTTCTTT.

The V gene is TRBV29-1, the J gene TRBJ2-1; 7 bases line up with TRBD2. CDR1 is SQVTM, CDR2 ANQGSEA, per germline. The CDR3 extends over 15 amino acids. The V segment lost 3 bases and the J segment 10 bases; nucleotides outside the gene matches: 15. DNA of the CDR3: TGCAGCGTTGAGGGCCGGGACTACCCCCTCCGGGAGCAGTTCTTC. Amino acids: CSVEGRDYPLREQFF.

The chain recombines TRBV9 with TRBJ1-2, with D unclear. The CDR3 covers 16 residues. V was trimmed by 3 bases and J by 3 bases, leaving 18 bases between them. Germline CDR1 and CDR2: SGDLS and YYNGEE. The CDR3 region is CASSAPGKGVHYGYTF. CDR3 nucleotide sequence: TGTGCCAGCAGCGCACCAGGAAAGGGAGTTCACTATGGCTACACCTTC. Together with reference TRBV9 and TRBJ1-2, the CDR3 gives the full variable domain: DSGVTQTPKHLITATGQRVTLRCSPRSGDLSVYWYQQSLDQGLQFLIQYYNGEERAKGNILERFSAQQFPDLHSELNLSSLELGDSALYFCASSAPGKGVHYGYTFGSGTRLTVV.

This chain connects TRBV9 to TRBJ2-1; 12 bases align to TRBD1. Germline V gene sequence: CDR1 SGDLS, CDR2 YYNGEE. This CDR3 spans 15 amino acids. Unmatched junction bases numbered 6, after V lost 3 bases and J lost 8 bases. The CDR3 DNA follows: TGTGCCAGCAGCGCCCGGGACAGGGGGCACGATGAGCAGTTCTTC. It yields the protein CASSARDRGHDEQFF.

The chain is built from TRBV9 and TRBJ2-3; the match to TRBD2 covers 7 bases. J gave up 4 bases and V 0 bases, and 2 bases lay outside the gene matches. The length of the CDR3 is 14 residues. The germline gives CDR1 SGDLS, CDR2 YYNGEE. The CDR3 loop reads CASSVGLAADTQYF. The CDR3 DNA is TGTGCCAGCAGCGTAGGGCTAGCGGCAGATACGCAGTATTTT.

The gene calls are TRBV27 and TRBJ1-2, with 10 bases matching TRBD1. With 8 bases clipped from V and 0 bases from J, the junction kept 9 bases outside the gene matches. Germline lookup yields CDR1 MNHEY and CDR2 SMNVEV (reference sequence). There are 16 residues in the CDR3. The CDR3 protein is CASGRTGGRSNYGYTF. The CDR3 region has the DNA TGTGCCAGCGGGAGGACAGGGGGAAGATCTAACTATGGCTACACCTTC.

The rearrangement joins TRBV5-1 to TRBJ1-4, with 7 bases aligning to TRBD1. This CDR3 is 16 amino acids long. Germline V gives CDR1 SGHRS, CDR2 YFSETQ. J lost 4 bases, V lost 1 base, and 7 bases had no gene match. CDR3 nucleotide sequence: TGCGCCAGCAGCTTGCAAGGGACAGCAAATAATGAAAAACTGTTTTTT. Its translation: CASSLQGTANNEKLFF.

The chain links TRBV27 to TRBJ1-5, with D perhaps matching TRBD1 (6 bases). The CDR3 contains 15 residues. Germline V gene sequence: CDR1 MNHEY, CDR2 SMNVEV (reference sequence). V was shortened by 6 bases and J by 1 base, with 13 bases between the two germline ends. The CDR3 spells CASRVGQRSNQPQHF. The CDR3 DNA reads as TGTGCCAGCAGGGTAGGACAGCGAAGCAATCAGCCCCAGCATTTT.

This clone was observed a handful of times. The V gene is TRBV30, the J gene TRBJ1-1, with 8 bases matching TRBD1. The CDR3 sequence is 14 residues long. CDR1 and CDR2 (germline): GTSNPN, SVGIG (reference sequence). Unmatched junction bases numbered 2, after V lost 1 base and J lost 1 base. The CDR3 bases are TGTGCCTGGAGTGAGGGGACAGGGAACACTGAAGCTTTCTTT. Protein: CAWSEGTGNTEAFF.

The rearrangement links TRBV14 to TRBJ2-7, with D possibly TRBD1 on 6 matching bases. The CDR3 has 11 residues. Trimming cost V 6 bases and J 7 bases, with 10 bases left between them. Germline V CDR1 and CDR2: SGHDN, FVKESK. The CDR3: CASSHTGEQYF. The CDR3 DNA sequence: TGTGCCAGCAGTCATACAGGGGAGCAGTACTTC.

The rearrangement links TRBV25-1 to TRBJ2-7, with TRBD1 matching over 9 bases. V dropped 4 bases and J dropped 12; count of bases not matched to a gene: 7. Germline V gene sequence: CDR1 MGHDK, CDR2 SYGVNS. The CDR3 totals 12 residues. CDR3 DNA sequence: TGTGCCAGCAGTGGCCTAGGGACAGGGCTGTACTTC. It yields the protein CASSGLGTGLYF.

The V call is TRBV28, the J call TRBJ1-1; 7 nucleotides agree with TRBD1. The CDR3 contains 14 residues. After removal of 7 bases from V and 5 bases from J, the junction contained 10 bases not matched to a gene. Germline values: CDR1 MDHEN, CDR2 SYDVKM. CDR3 loop: CASTLGGAGTEAFF. In nucleotides, the CDR3 is TGTGCCAGCACCTTAGGGGGCGCCGGAACTGAAGCTTTCTTT.

CDR3 coding DNA: TGCGCCAGCAGCTTCCAGGGAACAACTAATGAAAAACTGTTTTTT. Translated, it gives CASSFQGTTNEKLFF. The chain employs TRBV5-1 and TRBJ1-4; possible D gene TRBD1, 5 bases. V was clipped by 2 bases and J by 0 bases, with 8 bases between them. The CDR3 contains 15 residues. CDR1 SGHRS and CDR2 YFSETQ come from the germline V gene.

This clone was counted only a few times. The chain carries TRBV30 and TRBJ2-7; TRBD2 matches at 14 bases. J gave up 13 bases and V 0 bases, and 5 bases lay outside the gene matches. Germline loops: CDR1 GTSNPN, CDR2 SVGIG (reference sequence). This CDR3 has 13 amino acids. The CDR3 DNA is TGTGCCTGGAGTGTATCGGGACTAGCGGGAGTTTACTTC. The encoded protein is CAWSVSGLAGVYF.

The rearrangement links TRBV28 to TRBJ1-5; TRBD1 matches 7 bases. After removal of 5 bases from V and 5 bases from J, the junction contained 6 bases not matched to a gene. This CDR3 spans 14 amino acids. Germline CDR1 and CDR2: MDHEN and SYDVKM. For the CDR3, the DNA is TGTGCCAGCAGTCCCGACAGGGCCCATCAGCCCCAGCATTTT. Protein sequence: CASSPDRAHQPQHF.

The rearrangement links TRBV6-1 to TRBJ2-5, with a tentative D call TRBD2 (7 bases). The CDR3 loop spans 15 amino acids. Germline CDR1 reads MNHNS; CDR2 reads SASEGT. V was clipped by 0 bases and J by 5 bases, with 13 bases between them. DNA for the CDR3: TGTGCCAGCAGTGAAGCAGGGGGGGGAATGGAGACCCAGTACTTC. Translation: CASSEAGGGMETQYF.

A single count supports this clone. The rearrangement joins TRBV19 to TRBJ1-5; the match to TRBD1 covers 7 bases. The V and J ends lost 5 bases and 3 bases, in that order; junction bases with no gene match: 7. Germline loops: CDR1 LNHDA, CDR2 SQIVND (reference sequence). The CDR3 runs to 15 residues. The CDR3, as DNA: TGTGCCAGTAGTTACGGACAGGCGAACAATCAGCCCCAGCATTTT. Its translation: CASSYGQANNQPQHF.

The chain links TRBV5-1 to TRBJ2-1; a weak D match, TRBD1 (6 bases). Looked up from germline, CDR1 is SGHRS and CDR2 is YFSETQ. The CDR3 covers 14 residues. Trimming left V 5 bases short and J 6 bases short, with 15 bases between. The CDR3 DNA reads as TGCGCCAGCAGACGTACAGGGCTAGTCAATGAGCAGTTCTTC. Protein: CASRRTGLVNEQFF.

The chain uses TRBV5-1 and TRBJ2-1; 8 bases agree with TRBD2. The germline V gene has CDR1 SGHRS and CDR2 YFSETQ. The CDR3 has 14 amino acids. The junction had 5 bases not matched to a gene; V was cut back by 4 bases and J by 5 bases. In nucleotides, the CDR3 is TGCGCCAGCAGCCGTAGCGGGGCAAACAATGAGCAGTTCTTC. Amino acid sequence: CASSRSGANNEQFF. Full variable domain (missing parts from reference TRBV5-1 and TRBJ2-1): KAGVTQTPRYLIKTRGQQVTLSCSPISGHRSVSWYQQTPGQGLQFLFEYFSETQRNKGNFPGRFSGRQFSNSRSEMNVSTLELGDSALYLCASSRSGANNEQFFGPGTRLTVL.

The chain uses TRBV5-1 and TRBJ1-1; D is perhaps TRBD1 (6 bases). Trimming cost V 2 bases and J 4 bases, with 9 bases left between them. Germline CDR1 and CDR2: SGHRS and YFSETQ. The CDR3 sequence is 13 residues long. CDR3 amino acids: CASSFQGRTEAFF. As DNA, the CDR3 is TGCGCCAGCAGCTTTCAGGGGCGCACTGAAGCTTTCTTT.

This clone was seen once. J is TRBJ1-2 and V is TRBV7-2; D is unclear. Trimming pared 5 bases from V and 6 bases from J, leaving 16 bases between. This CDR3 comprises 14 residues. Per the germline V gene, CDR1 is SGHTA and CDR2 is FQGNSA. The CDR3 loop is CASSQTRELHGYTF. The CDR3 DNA is TGTGCCAGCAGCCAAACACGGGAACTGCATGGCTACACCTTC. Filled out from reference TRBV7-2 and TRBJ1-2, the complete variable domain reads GAGVSQSPSNKVTEKGKDVELRCDPISGHTALYWYRQSLGQGLEFLIYFQGNSAPDKSGLPSDRFSAERTGGSVSTLTIQRTQQEDSAVYLCASSQTRELHGYTFGSGTRLTVV.

The genes are TRBV28 and TRBJ1-1, with 8 bases that match TRBD1. CDR1 is MDHEN and CDR2 is SYDVKM in the germline V gene. CDR3 length: 16 residues. V shed 4 bases and J 6 bases; nucleotides not matched to a gene: 13. CDR3 in amino acids: CASSSPSGDRRPEAFF. The CDR3 DNA sequence: TGTGCCAGCAGTTCCCCCTCCGGGGACAGGCGGCCTGAAGCTTTCTTT.

The CDR3 spells CASTPGQVNTEAFF. DNA for the CDR3: TGTGCCAGTACTCCTGGACAGGTGAACACTGAAGCTTTCTTT. V and J are TRBV19 and TRBJ1-1, with 7 bases matching TRBD1. From germline, CDR1 is LNHDA and CDR2 SQIVND (reference sequence). The CDR3 has 14 amino acids. Trimming at V came to 7 bases and at J to 0 bases, leaving 5 bases not matched to a gene.

The rearrangement joins TRBV27 to TRBJ1-1, with 9 bases lining up with TRBD1. Germline trimming cut 6 bases from V and 5 bases from J; bases unmatched to any gene: 10. The CDR3 contains 15 residues. Looked up from germline, CDR1 is MNHEY and CDR2 is SMNVEV (reference sequence). The CDR3 DNA reads as TGTGCCAGCAGACTAAGCGGGACAGGGTATACTGAAGCTTTCTTT. It is translated as CASRLSGTGYTEAFF.

The chain is built from TRBV6-5 and TRBJ2-1; the D gene is possibly TRBD1 (6 bases). Trimming stripped 0 bases from V and 6 bases from J, with 12 bases between. CDR3 length equals 15 residues. CDR1 is MNHEY and CDR2 is SVGAGI in the germline V gene. The DNA for the CDR3 is TGTGCCAGCAGTTACTCGTCGTTCAGGGGCAATGAGCAGTTCTTC. As protein: CASSYSSFRGNEQFF.

The chain couples TRBV7-9 to TRBJ2-1; D is possibly TRBD2 (6 bases). The CDR3 sequence is 16 residues long. V was cut by 1 base and J by 2 bases, with 12 bases left in between. CDR1 is SEHNR, CDR2 FQNEAQ, per germline (reference sequence). The CDR3 loop is CASSLGGGTTYNEQFF. Written as DNA, the CDR3 is TGTGCCAGCAGCTTAGGCGGCGGGACGACCTACAATGAGCAGTTCTTC.

A note on this clone: An end of the junction does not agree with germline; a read error may underlie this. The rearrangement uses TRBV5-1 and TRBJ2-7; 10 bases fit TRBD2. Germline CDR1 SGHRS, CDR2 YFSETQ. This CDR3 is built from 12 residues. The CDR3 here is CASRYDTSGTTF. The CDR3 nucleotides read TGCGCCAGCAGATACGACACTAGCGGGACAACCTTC.

The genes are TRBV19 and TRBJ2-2, with 12 bases identical to TRBD2. J lost 2 bases, V lost 7 bases, and 5 bases had no gene match. Germline values: CDR1 LNHDA, CDR2 SQIVND (reference sequence). The CDR3 is made up of 16 amino acids. The CDR3 nucleotides read TGTGCCAGTACGAGGACTAGCGGGATAAACACCGGGGAGCTGTTTTTT. Its protein is CASTRTSGINTGELFF.